A single sample gave rise to the 21 T cell receptor beta chains below, sequenced in a study of blood T cells in healthy people across ages. The second PCR ran roughly 6 to 12 cycles with a sample-barcoded 5' primer and J-beta primers. TCRdb independently ran MiXCR on the 5' RACE reads; one entry per CDR3 protein. Of over 700,000 distinct CDR3 sequences detected, roughly 25% appear once; the ten largest clones hold roughly 9%. This same sample was also part of a study on T cells of mothers and their children.

Material: blood. The receptors derive from a boy aged 5-17 years in good health.

This clonotype was seen only a few times. The rearrangement links TRBV6-2 or TRBV6-3 to TRBJ1-4, with D possibly TRBD1 on 5 matching bases. CDR3 length equals 11 residues. Trimming took off 8 bases at V and 8 bases at J, with 9 bases between the two ends. Germline values: CDR1 MNHEY, CDR2 SVGEGT. The CDR3 DNA sequence: TGTGCCAGCGGGAGGACAGAAAAACTGTTTTTT. Encoded protein: CASGRTEKLFF.

This clonotype was seen a handful of times. CDR3 residues: CASSAPGATGELFF. Written as DNA, the CDR3 is TGTGCCAGCAGCGCCCCAGGGGCCACCGGGGAGCTGTTTTTT. The chain carries TRBV28 and TRBJ2-2, with a possible D match to TRBD1 (6 bases). The CDR3 sequence is 14 residues long. From germline, CDR1 is MDHEN and CDR2 SYDVKM. The V gene lost 6 bases and the J gene lost 4 bases, with 12 bases spanning the gap. Full variable domain (remainder filled in from reference TRBV28 and TRBJ2-2): DVKVTQSSRYLVKRTGEKVFLECVQDMDHENMFWYRQDPGLGLRLIYFSYDVKMKEKGDIPEGYSVSREKKERFSLILESASTNQTSMYLCASSAPGATGELFFGEGSRLTVL.

This clonotype was seen only once. The V gene is TRBV19, the J gene TRBJ1-2; the D is unclear. The CDR3 spans 14 residues. The germline V gene has CDR1 LNHDA and CDR2 SQIVND (reference sequence). V was cut by 5 bases and J by 0 bases, with 10 bases left in between. CDR3 in amino acids: CASSSLRANYGYTF. As DNA, the CDR3 is TGTGCCAGTAGTTCTCTCCGGGCTAACTATGGCTACACCTTC.

The rearrangement joins TRBV7-2 to TRBJ2-1, with 12 positions matching TRBD2. The CDR3 consists of 17 residues. With V trimmed by 2 bases and J by 6 bases, 8 bases remained unmatched. The germline V gene encodes CDR1 SGHTA and CDR2 FQGNSA. Here the CDR3 reads CASSLSLTSGSLNEQFF. CDR3 DNA sequence: TGTGCCAGCAGCTTATCCCTGACTAGCGGGAGTCTCAATGAGCAGTTCTTC.

The chain couples TRBV28 to TRBJ1-5, with 9 bases lining up with TRBD1. This CDR3 comprises 16 residues. Unmatched junction bases numbered 10, after V lost 6 bases and J lost 4 bases. The germline gives CDR1 MDHEN, CDR2 SYDVKM. The CDR3 region is CASSPDRGMWNQPQHF. CDR3 DNA sequence: TGTGCCAGCAGCCCGGACAGGGGTATGTGGAATCAGCCCCAGCATTTT.

This clonotype came up a few times. V and J are TRBV7-3 and TRBJ1-1; TRBD1 aligns across 8 bases. Germline V gene lookup returns CDR1 SGHTA and CDR2 FQGTGA. V was pared by 1 base and J by 11 bases, with 9 bases of the junction left unmatched. This CDR3 comprises 14 residues. The CDR3 nucleotides read TGTGCCAGCAGCTTAAACGCGGACAGGGAGCGGGCTTTCTTT. Its protein is CASSLNADRERAFF.

This clonotype was counted a single time. V usage is TRBV6-2 or TRBV6-3 and J usage is TRBJ2-7; TRBD1 aligns across 10 bases. V gave up 2 bases and J gave up 1 base; unmatched junction bases: 2. CDR1 is MNHEY and CDR2 is SVGEGT in the germline V gene. The CDR3 contains 15 residues. CDR3 in DNA: TGTGCCAGCAGTTACGACAGGGGGCGTTCCTACGAGCAGTACTTC. This gives the protein CASSYDRGRSYEQYF.

This chain links TRBV7-9 with TRBJ2-5; 14 bases line up with TRBD2. With 4 bases clipped from V and 0 bases from J, the junction kept 10 bases outside the gene matches. The germline V gene has CDR1 SEHNR and CDR2 FQNEAQ (reference sequence). CDR3 length: 19 amino acids. The CDR3: CASSSDFPGLAGDQETQYF. The CDR3 DNA sequence: TGTGCCAGCAGCTCTGATTTCCCGGGACTAGCGGGGGACCAAGAGACCCAGTACTTC.

This clonotype was observed a few times. The genes are TRBV21-1 and TRBJ2-7; no check of the table's D call, TRBD1, against the DNA was made. TRBV21-1 is annotated as a pseudogene. The CDR3 has 14 residues. The chain's CDR3 is CASSRLGQTYEQYF. CDR3 nucleotide sequence: TGTGCCAGCAGCAGATTGGGACAGACCTACGAGCAGTACTTC.

The CDR3 spells CASRMDRSSYEQYF. The CDR3 region has the DNA TGTGCCAGCAGAATGGACAGGAGCTCCTACGAGCAGTACTTC. The chain combines TRBV28 with TRBJ2-7; TRBD1 agrees at 7 bases. V shed 6 bases, J shed 0 bases, and the junction held 5 bases outside the gene matches. The germline gives CDR1 MDHEN, CDR2 SYDVKM. The CDR3 runs 14 residues.

The J gene is TRBJ2-6, the V gene TRBV12-3 or TRBV12-4; D is undetermined. The V end was cut by 6 bases, the J end by 4 bases, with 7 bases between. There are 13 residues in the CDR3. CDR3 nucleotide sequence: TGTGCCAGCAGGTTCTACGGGGCCAACGTCCTGACTTTC. Translated: CASRFYGANVLTF.

This clonotype has a handful of counts. The chain uses TRBV29-1 and TRBJ2-3, with D perhaps being TRBD1 or TRBD2 (6 bases each). The V end was cut by 7 bases, the J end by 4 bases, with 15 bases between. The CDR3 extends over 13 amino acids. Germline values: CDR1 SQVTM, CDR2 ANQGSEA. The CDR3 coding sequence is TGCAGCGCCTTAGGGGGGCCCGCAGATACGCAGTATTTT. It translates to CSALGGPADTQYF.

This chain connects TRBV24-1 to TRBJ2-3; D is ambiguous. CDR1 KGHDR and CDR2 SFDVKD come from the germline V gene. The V and J ends lost 0 bases and 2 bases respectively, with 8 bases between them. The length of the CDR3 is 15 residues. CDR3 amino acids: CATSDLEQSTDTQYF. CDR3 in DNA: TGTGCCACCAGTGATTTGGAACAGTCCACAGATACGCAGTATTTT.

A few counts support this clonotype. J is TRBJ2-5 and V is TRBV7-9, with 8 bases that match TRBD2. From germline, CDR1 is SEHNR and CDR2 FQNEAQ (reference sequence). V lost 6 bases, J lost 4 bases, and 7 bases stayed unmatched. The CDR3 is 14 amino acids. CDR3 nucleotide sequence: TGTGCCAGCAGGATCCCGGGACTAGGAGAGACCCAGTACTTC. Translation gives CASRIPGLGETQYF. Complete variable domain (other parts from reference TRBV7-9 and TRBJ2-5): DTGVSQNPRHKITKRGQNVTFRCDPISEHNRLYWYRQTLGQGPEFLTYFQNEAQLEKSRLLSDRFSAERPKGSFSTLEIQRTEQGDSAMYLCASRIPGLGETQYFGPGTRLLVL.

The CDR3: CASSLGASGYGYTF. The CDR3 DNA follows: TGTGCCAGCAGCTTAGGGGCGTCTGGCTATGGCTACACCTTC. The chain links TRBV7-3 to TRBJ1-2, with D possibly matching TRBD1 (5 bases). V gave up 2 bases and J gave up 4 bases, with 11 bases separating them. CDR1 SGHTA and CDR2 FQGTGA come from the germline V gene. There are 14 residues in the CDR3.

This clonotype has more than one count but fewer than ten. The rearrangement uses TRBV6-5 and TRBJ2-7; possible D gene TRBD1, 6 bases. Per germline, CDR1 MNHEY and CDR2 SVGAGI. V dropped 2 bases and J dropped 4 bases, with 12 bases sitting between them. This CDR3 has 14 amino acids. CDR3: CASSYDSTGYEQYF. CDR3 sequence (DNA): TGTGCCAGCAGTTACGATTCGACAGGATACGAGCAGTACTTC.

This clonotype was picked up a small number of times. The gene calls are TRBV4-1 and TRBJ2-3, with TRBD2 matching 12 bases. V was pared by 5 bases and J by 5 bases, with 8 bases of the junction left unmatched. In germline, CDR1 is MGHRA, CDR2 YSYEKL. The length of the CDR3 is 16 residues. The CDR3, as DNA: TGCGCCAGCAGCGCGAAGACTAGCGGGAGTTTAGATACGCAGTATTTT. The encoded protein is CASSAKTSGSLDTQYF.

The chain employs TRBV29-1 and TRBJ1-6; 7 nucleotides agree with TRBD1. Germline V gene lookup returns CDR1 SQVTM and CDR2 ANQGSEA. With V trimmed by 5 bases and J by 3 bases, 1 base remained unmatched. The CDR3 is 13 amino acids. The CDR3 DNA follows: TGCAGCGTTCGGGACAGCTATAATTCACCCCTCCACTTT. This translates into CSVRDSYNSPLHF.

This clonotype was counted a few times. The rearrangement uses TRBV5-1 and TRBJ2-5; D not resolved. The last part of the DNA fits TRBJ2-7 better; the J call may be wrong. The CDR3 extends over 14 amino acids. Germline values: CDR1 SGHRS, CDR2 YFSETQ. The CDR3 protein is CASSKDGMAYEQYF. The CDR3 nucleotides read TGCGCCAGCAGCAAGGACGGTATGGCCTACGAGCAGTACTTC.

The CDR3 loop is CATGSGTTDTQYF. The CDR3 DNA sequence: TGTGCCACGGGTAGCGGGACCACAGATACGCAGTATTTT. The chain employs TRBV19 and TRBJ2-3, with 8 bases matching TRBD2. Germline CDR1 LNHDA, CDR2 SQIVND (reference sequence). J gave up 2 bases and V 10 bases, and 5 bases lay outside the gene matches. This CDR3 region has 13 residues.

The chain recombines TRBV6-2 or TRBV6-3 with TRBJ2-1, with D maybe TRBD2 (6 bases). V gave up 2 bases and J gave up 7 bases, with 12 bases separating them. The CDR3 totals 14 residues. The germline CDR1 and CDR2 sequences are MNHEY and SVGEGT. The CDR3 DNA follows: TGTGCCAGCAGTTACGAAGGGACTTTAAATGAGCAGTTCTTC. Its protein product is CASSYEGTLNEQFF.